This T cell receptor (beta chain) was profiled in a study of blood T cells in healthy people across ages. Study overall: About one barcoded beta molecule was captured per two T cells (by template switching).

Trimming took 1 base from V and 7 from J; bases not matched to a gene: 10. The CDR3 has 17 residues. The germline gives CDR1 SGHAT, CDR2 FQNNGV. Through a sample-barcoded 5' primer and a J-beta primer mix, a second PCR was run for about 6 to 11 cycles. TCRdb re-derived calls from the 5' RACE reads in MiXCR, one entry per CDR3 protein. The sample lists hundreds of thousands of distinct CDR3 sequences; more than 25% were seen once. The sample was also linked to a second study, of T cells of mothers and their children. That paper adds: For cDNA synthesis, the complete extracted RNA was used (about 1.4 ug per 15 ul). Reads recorded for TCR beta CDR3 numbered over 8 million per mother and roughly 3 million per child.

The receptor was isolated from a boy younger than 18 in good health. The sequencing sample was made of blood. The V gene is TRBV11-2, the J gene TRBJ2-2, with 9 bases that match TRBD1. This CDR3 reads CASSLGPRDRVGGELFF. The CDR3 DNA reads as TGTGCCAGCAGCTTAGGCCCCCGGGACAGGGTCGGCGGGGAGCTGTTTTTT.